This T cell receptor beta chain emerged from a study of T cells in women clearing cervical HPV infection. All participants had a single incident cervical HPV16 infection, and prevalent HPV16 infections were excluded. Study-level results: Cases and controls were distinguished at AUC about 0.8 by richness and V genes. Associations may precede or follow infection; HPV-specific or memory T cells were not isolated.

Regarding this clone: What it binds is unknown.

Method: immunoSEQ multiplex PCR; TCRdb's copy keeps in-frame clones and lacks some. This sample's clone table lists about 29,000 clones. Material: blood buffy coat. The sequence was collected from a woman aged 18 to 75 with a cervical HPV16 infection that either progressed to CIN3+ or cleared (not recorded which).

CDR3 DNA (partial): TGTGCCAGCAGCTTAGGGGCGTTAGAGACC. Residues: CASSLGALET. The full CDR3 protein is CASSLGALETQYF. This chain connects TRBV7-2 to TRBJ2-5; the D is unclear. Sequencing ends 3 residues short of the CDR3 end; the germline J gene provides the rest. V was clipped by 1 base and J by 4 bases, with 7 bases between them. This CDR3 has 13 amino acids. Germline CDR1 and CDR2: SGHTA and FQGNSA.